This TCR beta chain emerged from a study of T cell responses to AZD1222 COVID-19 vaccine. General study findings and limits: The study reported that nearly half of spike-specific TCRs target unmutated variant regions. All repertoire sampling was performed exclusively after the peak T cell response. Across spike, vaccine-associated CD4 TCRs were found, dominant at 160-218 and 743-854. The donors showed a predominance of white British ancestry and of females, with possible underestimation of clonal diversity.

Germline V lookup: CDR1 LGHDT, CDR2 YNNKEL (reference sequence). Unmatched junction bases numbered 8, after V lost 4 bases and J lost 9 bases. The CDR3 spans 15 residues. Produced via immunoSEQ multiplex PCR; TCRdb's table is partial and in-frame only. The sample has 250,000 to 300,000 clones; roughly 93% are singletons. As for this clone: Its antigen remains unidentified.

The gene calls are TRBV3-1 (or the pseudogene TRBV3-2) and TRBJ2-1; 11 bases map to TRBD2. Sequencing was performed on peripheral blood, taken 28 days after the second AZD1222 dose. The sequence derives from an adult who received the AZD1222 COVID-19 vaccine. The CDR3 DNA is TGTGCCAGCAGCCGTTGGGCTAGCGGGGGGAGTGAGCAGTTCTTC. This sequence encodes CASSRWASGGSEQFF.